This TCR beta chain came from a study of CD8 T cells in ankylosing spondylitis (TCRdb year 2017). Study-level background: The study profiled T cell receptor beta repertoires in healthy donors and ankylosing spondylitis patients to find disease-linked TCR variants. In total, the full study cohort was made up of about 99 healthy donors and about two dozen ankylosing spondylitis patients. Peripheral blood was sampled, and synovial fluid was additionally collected from ankylosing spondylitis patients.

As to this clonotype: It has no known antigen specificity. It has no much larger one-base neighbor in the sample; base qualities were not kept.

TCRdb names Illumina HiSeq 2500 as the instrument used. Quantitative 5'-RACE with molecular barcodes was used to prepare TCR beta libraries. Under the source paper's analysis protocol: A new computational method, built on a probabilistic model of VDJ rearrangement, was used to identify disease-linked TCR variants. In TCRdb, the public reads were trimmed at Q25 with fastp and aligned with MiXCR, with productive beta chains retained. Rows are combined by CDR3 protein, so each entry shows the most common genes and DNA. TCRdb's processing, not the study's, gives the V and J calls here. This sample gives around 340,000 distinct CDR3 sequences in total; about 15% of them show up just once. 1.1% of the sample is in the top ten clones. The CDR3 has 12 amino acids, counting the end cysteine and phenylalanine. Only the CDR3 DNA stays, 36 bases, in frame from base 1. Trimming takes 5 bases from V and 5 bases from J, and the germline ends sit 10 bases apart.

The paper as a whole reports these results and caveats: A TCR beta motif made up of several highly homologous amino acid variants appeared to be characteristic of blood from ankylosing spondylitis patients. The disease-linked clones had a CD8+ phenotype and were found at relatively low frequencies in peripheral blood. The disease-linked clones were reported as significantly enriched in matched synovial fluid samples from ankylosing spondylitis patients. Some of the motif variants had been reported before in the synovial fluid and blood of reactive arthritis patients, a finding that suggests common disease-initiation mechanisms.

The source material was blood, either unsorted or a sorted T cell fraction (not recorded which). This TCR derives from a male donor with ankylosing spondylitis or in good health (not recorded which). The chain was built from TRBV12-3 or TRBV12-4 and TRBJ2-7; TRBD2 is possibly the D segment (6 matching bases). In nucleotides, the sequence is TGTGCCAGCAGTGAGGAGGGTAACGAGCAGTACTTC. Translated, this is CASSEEGNEQYF.